This TCR beta chain emerged from a study of blood T cell repertoires in COVID-19. Across the study: Some COVID-19 samples were acute and others convalescent; all came from the United States, Italy and Spain. PBMCs, B-cell-depleted T cells, or T cells provided the cDNA or gDNA that made up the material.

The CDR3 contains 16 residues. Looked up from germline, CDR1 is SGHRS and CDR2 is YFSETQ. The J segment lost 5 bases and the V segment lost 0 bases, leaving 3 bases of the junction unmatched. This table comes from immunoSEQ multiplex PCR, and its TCRdb copy is limited to in-frame clones, with some not included. The repertoire holds about 40,000 clones, with roughly 80% as singletons. The chain is built from TRBV5-1 and TRBJ2-1; 12 bases agree with TRBD2. The source material was peripheral blood. The TCR originated in a human donor with acute or convalescent COVID-19. The donor label of this sample is uncertain. The CDR3 nucleotides are TGCGCCAGCAGCTTGGAGACTAGCGGGAGAAACAATGAGCAGTTCTTC. Its protein product is CASSLETSGRNNEQFF. Filled out from reference TRBV5-1 and TRBJ2-1, the complete variable domain reads KAGVTQTPRYLIKTRGQQVTLSCSPISGHRSVSWYQQTPGQGLQFLFEYFSETQRNKGNFPGRFSGRQFSNSRSEMNVSTLELGDSALYLCASSLETSGRNNEQFFGPGTRLTVL.